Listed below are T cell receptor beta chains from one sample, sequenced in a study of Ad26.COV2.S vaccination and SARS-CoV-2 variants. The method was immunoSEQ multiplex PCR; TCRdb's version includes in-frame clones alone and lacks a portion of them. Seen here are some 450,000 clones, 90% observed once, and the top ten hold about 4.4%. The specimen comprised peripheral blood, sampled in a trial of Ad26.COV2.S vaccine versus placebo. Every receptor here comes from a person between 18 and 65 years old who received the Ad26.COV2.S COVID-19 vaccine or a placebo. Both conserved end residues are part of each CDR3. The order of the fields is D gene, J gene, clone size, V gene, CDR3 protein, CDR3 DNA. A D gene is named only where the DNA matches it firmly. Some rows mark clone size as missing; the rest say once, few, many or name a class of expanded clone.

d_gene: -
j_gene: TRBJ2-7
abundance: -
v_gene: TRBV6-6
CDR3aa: CASSLASYEQYF
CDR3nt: TGTGCCAGCAGCCTAGCCTCCTACGAGCAGTACTTC

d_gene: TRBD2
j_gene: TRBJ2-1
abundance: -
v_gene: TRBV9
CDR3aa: CASSESGSSYNEQFF
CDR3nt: TGTGCCAGCAGCGAAAGCGGGAGCTCCTACAATGAGCAGTTCTTC

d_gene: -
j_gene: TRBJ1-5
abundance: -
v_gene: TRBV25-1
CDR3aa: CASPGGGGLYQPQHF
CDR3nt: TGTGCCAGCCCCGGGGGAGGGGGGCTATACCAGCCCCAGCATTTT

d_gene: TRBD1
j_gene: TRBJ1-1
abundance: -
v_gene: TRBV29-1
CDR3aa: CSALTGEHTEAFF
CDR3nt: TGCAGCGCTTTAACAGGGGAGCACACTGAAGCTTTCTTT

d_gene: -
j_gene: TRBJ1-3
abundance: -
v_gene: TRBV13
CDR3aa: CASSLGWGLSGNTIYF
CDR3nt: TGTGCCAGCAGCTTAGGTTGGGGGCTCTCTGGAAACACCATATATTTT

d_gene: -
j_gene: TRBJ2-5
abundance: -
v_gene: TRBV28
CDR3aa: CASSLVGGTGTPQETQYF
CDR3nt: TGTGCCAGCAGTTTAGTAGGGGGGACCGGGACACCCCAAGAGACCCAGTACTTC

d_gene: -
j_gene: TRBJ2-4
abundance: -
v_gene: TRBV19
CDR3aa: CASIWQNIQYF
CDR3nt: TGTGCCAGTATTTGGCAAAACATTCAGTACTTC

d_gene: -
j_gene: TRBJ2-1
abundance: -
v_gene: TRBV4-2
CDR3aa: CASSQGPYNEQFF
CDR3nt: TGTGCCAGCAGCCAGGGCCCCTACAATGAGCAGTTCTTC

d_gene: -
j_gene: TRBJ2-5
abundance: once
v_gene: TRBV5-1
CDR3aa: CASSLGYPTLQETQYF
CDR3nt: TGCGCCAGCAGCTTGGGCTATCCTACATTGCAAGAGACCCAGTACTTC

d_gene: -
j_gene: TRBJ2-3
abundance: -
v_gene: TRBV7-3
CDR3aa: CASSLEGDTQYF
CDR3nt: TGTGCCAGCAGCTTGGAGGGAGATACGCAGTATTTT

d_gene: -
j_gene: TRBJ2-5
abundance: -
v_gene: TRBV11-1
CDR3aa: CASSLAPQQETQYF
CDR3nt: TGTGCCAGCAGCTTAGCTCCACAGCAAGAGACCCAGTACTTC

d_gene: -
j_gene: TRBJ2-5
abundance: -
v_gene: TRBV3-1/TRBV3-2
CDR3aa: CASSRRGNQETQYF
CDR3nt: TGTGCCAGCAGCCGGAGGGGGAACCAAGAGACCCAGTACTTC

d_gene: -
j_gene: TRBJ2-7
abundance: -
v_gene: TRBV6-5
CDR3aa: CASSYSTASTYEQYF
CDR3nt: TGTGCCAGCAGTTACTCGACAGCCAGTACCTACGAGCAGTACTTC

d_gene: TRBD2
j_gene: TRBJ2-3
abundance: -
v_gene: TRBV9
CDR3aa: CASSVIGEGDTQYF
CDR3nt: TGTGCCAGCAGCGTAATTGGGGAGGGGGATACGCAGTATTTT

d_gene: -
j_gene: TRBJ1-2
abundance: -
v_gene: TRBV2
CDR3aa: CASSGAGTNYGYTF
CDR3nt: TGTGCCAGCAGTGGGGCAGGGACTAACTATGGCTACACCTTC

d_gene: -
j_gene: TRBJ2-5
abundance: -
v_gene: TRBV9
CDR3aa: CASSVGGPAEETQYF
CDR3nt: TGTGCCAGCAGCGTAGGAGGGCCGGCAGAAGAGACCCAGTACTTC

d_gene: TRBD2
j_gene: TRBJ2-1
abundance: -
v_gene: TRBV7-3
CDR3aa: CASSSQGLAGVGRSYNEQFF
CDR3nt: TGTGCCAGCAGCTCCCAAGGACTAGCGGGAGTTGGCAGGTCCTACAATGAGCAGTTCTTC

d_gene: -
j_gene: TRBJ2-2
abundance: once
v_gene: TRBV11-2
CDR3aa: CASRPITGELFF
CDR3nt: TGTGCCAGCAGGCCGATCACCGGGGAGCTGTTTTTT

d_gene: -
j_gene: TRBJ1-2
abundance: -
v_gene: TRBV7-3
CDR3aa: CASSFHGYYGYTF
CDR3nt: TGTGCCAGCAGCTTTCACGGTTATTATGGCTACACCTTC

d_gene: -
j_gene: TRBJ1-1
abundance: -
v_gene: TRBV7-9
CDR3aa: CASSLVRGRNTEAFF
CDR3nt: TGTGCCAGCAGCTTAGTTCGGGGGCGGAACACTGAAGCTTTCTTT

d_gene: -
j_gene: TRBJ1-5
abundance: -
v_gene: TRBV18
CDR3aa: CASSRGSNQPQHF
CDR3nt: TGTGCCAGCTCCCGAGGCAGTAATCAGCCCCAGCATTTT

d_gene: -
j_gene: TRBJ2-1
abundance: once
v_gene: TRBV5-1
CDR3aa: CASSFDVNEQFF
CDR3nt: TGCGCCAGCAGCTTTGATGTCAATGAGCAGTTCTTC

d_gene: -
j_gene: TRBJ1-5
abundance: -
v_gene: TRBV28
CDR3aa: CASTLDSNQPQHF
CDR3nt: TGTGCCAGCACCCTTGATAGCAATCAGCCCCAGCATTTT

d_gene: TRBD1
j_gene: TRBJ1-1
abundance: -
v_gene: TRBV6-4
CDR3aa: CASRQGQSGEAFF
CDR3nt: TGTGCCAGCAGGCAGGGACAGTCGGGTGAAGCTTTCTTT

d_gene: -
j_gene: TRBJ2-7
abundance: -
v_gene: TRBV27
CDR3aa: CASGDLDSYEQYF
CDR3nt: TGTGCCAGCGGGGACCTGGACTCCTACGAGCAGTACTTC

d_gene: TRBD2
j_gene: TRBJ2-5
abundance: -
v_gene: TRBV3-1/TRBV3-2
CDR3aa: CASSQLAGIQETQYF
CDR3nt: TGTGCCAGCAGCCAGCTAGCGGGGATTCAAGAGACCCAGTACTTC

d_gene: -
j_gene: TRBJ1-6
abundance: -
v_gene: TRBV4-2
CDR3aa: CASSQESGIRDSPLHF
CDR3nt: TGTGCCAGCAGCCAAGAGTCTGGGATCCGCGATTCACCCCTCCACTTT

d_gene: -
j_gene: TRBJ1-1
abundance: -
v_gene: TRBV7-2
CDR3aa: CASRRGGTEAFF
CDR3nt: TGTGCCAGCAGACGAGGGGGCACTGAAGCTTTCTTT

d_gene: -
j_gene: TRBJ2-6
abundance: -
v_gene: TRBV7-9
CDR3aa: CASSPFRSSGANVLTF
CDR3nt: TGTGCCAGCAGCCCCTTCAGGTCCTCTGGGGCCAACGTCCTGACTTTC

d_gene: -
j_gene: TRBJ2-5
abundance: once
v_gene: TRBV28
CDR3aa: CAIDDGTRETQYF
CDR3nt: TGTGCCATCGACGACGGGACACGAGAGACCCAGTACTTC

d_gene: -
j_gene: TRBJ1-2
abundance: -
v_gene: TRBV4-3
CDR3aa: CASSQEVLMGHGYTF
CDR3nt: TGCGCCAGCAGCCAAGAAGTGTTGATGGGACATGGCTACACCTTC

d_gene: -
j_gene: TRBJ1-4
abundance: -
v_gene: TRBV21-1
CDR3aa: CASSPLTGSNEKLFF
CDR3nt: TGTGCCAGCAGCCCCCTGACAGGCAGTAATGAAAAACTGTTTTTT

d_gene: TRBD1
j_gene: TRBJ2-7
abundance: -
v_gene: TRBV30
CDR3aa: CAWSVGYRGYEQYF
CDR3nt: TGTGCCTGGAGTGTAGGTTACAGGGGCTACGAGCAGTACTTC

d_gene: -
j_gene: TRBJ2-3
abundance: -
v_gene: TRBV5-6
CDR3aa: CASSLWTSLLDTQYF
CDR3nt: TGTGCCAGCAGCTTGTGGACAAGCTTGTTGGATACGCAGTATTTT

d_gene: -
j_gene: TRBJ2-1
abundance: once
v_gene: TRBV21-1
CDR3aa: CASSKAKREGNEQFF
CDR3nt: TGTGCCAGCAGCAAAGCAAAGCGGGAAGGGAATGAGCAGTTCTTC

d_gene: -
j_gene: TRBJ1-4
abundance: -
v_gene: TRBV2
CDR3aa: CASSDGRVNEKLFF
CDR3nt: TGTGCCAGCAGTGATGGACGGGTTAATGAAAAACTGTTTTTT

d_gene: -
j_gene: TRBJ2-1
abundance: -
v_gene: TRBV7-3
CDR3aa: CASSGGGVTDNEQFF
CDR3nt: TGTGCCAGCAGCGGCGGCGGCGTGACTGACAATGAGCAGTTCTTC

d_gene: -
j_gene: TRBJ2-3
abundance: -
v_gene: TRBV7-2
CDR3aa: CASSLTVLTDTQYF
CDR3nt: TGTGCCAGCAGCCTGACAGTACTCACAGATACGCAGTATTTT

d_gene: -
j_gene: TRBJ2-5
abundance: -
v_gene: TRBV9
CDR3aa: CASSRSVWRETQYF
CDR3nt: TGTGCCAGCAGCCGAAGTGTCTGGCGAGAGACCCAGTACTTC

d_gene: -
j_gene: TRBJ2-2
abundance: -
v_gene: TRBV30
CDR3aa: CAWSVGTWNTGELFF
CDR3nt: TGTGCCTGGAGTGTTGGGACTTGGAACACCGGGGAGCTGTTTTTT

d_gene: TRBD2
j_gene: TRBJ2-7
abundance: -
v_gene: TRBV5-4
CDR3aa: CASSLAGTYEQYF
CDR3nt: TGTGCCAGCAGCCTAGCGGGCACCTACGAGCAGTACTTC

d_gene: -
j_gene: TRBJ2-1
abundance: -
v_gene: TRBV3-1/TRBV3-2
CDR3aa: CASSQAGAGLEQFF
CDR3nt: TGTGCCAGCAGCCAAGCCGGAGCTGGGCTTGAGCAGTTCTTC

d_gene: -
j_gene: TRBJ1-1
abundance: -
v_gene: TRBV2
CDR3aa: CASSGWQGTEAFF
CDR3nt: TGTGCCAGCAGTGGATGGCAGGGGACTGAAGCTTTCTTT

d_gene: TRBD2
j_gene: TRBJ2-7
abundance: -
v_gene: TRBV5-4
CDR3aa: CASSRDTTSGYGFSYEQYF
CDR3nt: TGTGCCAGCAGCCGGGACACGACTAGCGGGTATGGGTTCTCCTACGAGCAGTACTTC